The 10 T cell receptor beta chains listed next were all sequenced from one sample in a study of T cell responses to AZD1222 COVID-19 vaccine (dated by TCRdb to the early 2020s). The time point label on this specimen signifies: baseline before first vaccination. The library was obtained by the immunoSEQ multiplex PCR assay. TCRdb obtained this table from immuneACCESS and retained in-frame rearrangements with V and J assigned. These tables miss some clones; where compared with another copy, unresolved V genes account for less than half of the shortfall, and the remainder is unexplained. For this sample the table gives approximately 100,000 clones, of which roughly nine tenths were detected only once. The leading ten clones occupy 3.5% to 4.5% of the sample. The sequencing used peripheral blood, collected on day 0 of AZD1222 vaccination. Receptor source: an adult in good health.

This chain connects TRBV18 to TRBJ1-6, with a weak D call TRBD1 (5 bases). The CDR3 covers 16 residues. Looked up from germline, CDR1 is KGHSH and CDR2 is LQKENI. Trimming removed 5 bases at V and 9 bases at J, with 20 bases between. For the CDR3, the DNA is TGTGCCAGCTCAAATCGGCCGACGTCAGGGACTTCACCCCTCCACTTT. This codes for CASSNRPTSGTSPLHF.

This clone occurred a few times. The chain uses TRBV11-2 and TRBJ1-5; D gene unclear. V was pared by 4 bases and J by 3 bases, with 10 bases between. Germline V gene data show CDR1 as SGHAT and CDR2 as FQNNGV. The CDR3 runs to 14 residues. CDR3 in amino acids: CASSSNGNNQPQHF. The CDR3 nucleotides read TGTGCCAGCAGCTCGAACGGGAACAATCAGCCCCAGCATTTT.

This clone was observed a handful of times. CDR3 sequence: CASTPYNEQFF. The CDR3 DNA follows: TGTGCCAGCACCCCGTACAATGAGCAGTTCTTC. The rearrangement links TRBV7-2 to TRBJ2-1; D gene unclear. The V end was cut by 7 bases, the J end by 4 bases, with 5 bases between. CDR1 and CDR2 (germline): SGHTA, FQGNSA. The CDR3 is 11 residues long.

The CDR3 bases are TGTGCCAGCAGCTCTACTTACGAGCAGTACTTC. This encodes CASSSTYEQYF. The chain uses TRBV7-2 and TRBJ2-7; D uncertain. The germline V gene encodes CDR1 SGHTA and CDR2 FQGNSA. V was clipped by 4 bases and J by 4 bases, with 5 bases between them. CDR3 length: 11 amino acids.

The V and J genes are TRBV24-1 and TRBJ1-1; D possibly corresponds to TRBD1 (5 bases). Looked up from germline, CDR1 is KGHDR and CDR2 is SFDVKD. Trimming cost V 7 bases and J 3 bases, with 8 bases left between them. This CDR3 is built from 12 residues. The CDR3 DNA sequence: TGTGCCACCAGGGGGGGGGACACTGAAGCTTTCTTT. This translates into CATRGGDTEAFF.

Written as DNA, the CDR3 is TGTGCCAGCAGTTTTCGGCGGGGAAAACTGTTTTTT. Its translation: CASSFRRGKLFF. V gene TRBV12-3 or TRBV12-4 combines with J gene TRBJ1-4; D not certain. This CDR3 has 12 residues. Deletions cut 3 bases from V and 10 bases from J, with 9 bases between.

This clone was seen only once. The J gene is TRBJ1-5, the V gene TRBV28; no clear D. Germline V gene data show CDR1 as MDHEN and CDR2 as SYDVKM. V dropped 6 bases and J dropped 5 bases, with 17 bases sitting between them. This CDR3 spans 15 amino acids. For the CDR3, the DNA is TGTGCCAGCAGCCGTCCGGACGGGCTCTATCAGCCCCAGCATTTT. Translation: CASSRPDGLYQPQHF.

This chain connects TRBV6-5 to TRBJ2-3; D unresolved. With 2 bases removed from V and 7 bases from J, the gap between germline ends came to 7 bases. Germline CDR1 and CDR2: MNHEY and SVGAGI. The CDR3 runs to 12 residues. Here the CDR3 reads CASSYPLNTQYF. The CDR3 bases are TGTGCCAGCAGTTACCCGTTGAATACGCAGTATTTT.

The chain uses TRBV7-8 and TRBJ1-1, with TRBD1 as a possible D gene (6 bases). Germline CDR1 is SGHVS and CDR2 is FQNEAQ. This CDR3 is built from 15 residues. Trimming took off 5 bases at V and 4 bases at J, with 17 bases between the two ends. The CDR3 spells CASSVLRGQATEAFF. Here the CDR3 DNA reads TGTGCCAGCAGCGTACTCAGGGGTCAGGCCACTGAAGCTTTCTTT.

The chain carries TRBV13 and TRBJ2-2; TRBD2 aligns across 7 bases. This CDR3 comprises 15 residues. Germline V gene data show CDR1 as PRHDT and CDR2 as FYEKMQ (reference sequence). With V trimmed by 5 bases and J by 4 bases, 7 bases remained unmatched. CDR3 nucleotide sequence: TGTGCCAGCAGCGCACCGGGGGGACCCACCGGGGAGCTGTTTTTT. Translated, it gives CASSAPGGPTGELFF.